Here is one TCR beta chain with its context. As yet, its antigen is unknown. Libraries were prepared by immunoSEQ multiplex PCR; TCRdb keeps only in-frame clonotypes and omits some of them. The sample lists around 180,000 clones, approximately 90% occurring once. This entry is derived from a study of T cell responses to AZD1222 COVID-19 vaccine. Points from the study as a whole: Breadth and depth of Spike-specific TCRs rose after two AZD1222 doses. Samples come after the peak T cell response, not at day 14.

CDR1 and CDR2 from the germline V gene are MNHEY and SVGAGI. The CDR3 runs 16 residues. The V and J ends lost 0 bases and 8 bases respectively, with 19 bases between them. The V and J genes are TRBV6-5 and TRBJ1-2; maybe TRBD1 (5 bases). The sample consisted of peripheral blood, taken on day 0 of AZD1222 vaccination. This clonotype was obtained from an adult in good health. In DNA form, the CDR3 reads TGTGCCAGCAGTTACTCACGGACAAGGACCTATGAAGGCTACACCTTC. Its translation is CASSYSRTRTYEGYTF.